This T cell receptor (beta chain) was captured in a study of radiation and T cells in renal cell carcinoma. The treatment: 15 Gy SBRT to primary tumor, nephrectomy 4 weeks later. Nephrectomy followed 15 Gy stereotactic body radiation by 4 weeks. This clone has just a few counts. The junction departs from the called germline gene at one end, perhaps through a read error. Method: immunoSEQ multiplex PCR; TCRdb's copy keeps in-frame clones and lacks some. The sample comprises 20,000 or so clones, 40% to 55% of which are singletons, and roughly 16% rests with the top ten. The sequenced sample was tumor tissue, obtained from a patient whose treatment included radiotherapy and nephrectomy. The sequence came from a woman in her forties or fifties with renal cell carcinoma.

This CDR3 reads CASSLGGGVTDTQYF. The CDR3 nucleotides are TGTGCTAGCAGCTTAGGGGGAGGGGTCACAGATACGCAGTATTTT. The J gene is TRBJ2-3, the V gene TRBV7-7, with a weak D call TRBD2 (7 bases). CDR3 length: 15 residues. Germline CDR1 SSHAT, CDR2 FNYEAQ (reference sequence).